Below are 23 T cell receptor beta chains sequenced from a single sample in a study of T-cell reconstitution after alpha-beta-depleted transplantation in children. Unique molecular identifiers were incorporated into the prepared TCRbeta library. From the PCR reads, TCRdb called clonotypes with MiXCR, one entry per CDR3 protein. The sample lists a few hundred thousand distinct CDR3 sequences, about an eighth seen once, with 2.2% in the top ten. This specimen consisted of PBMCs, mostly from graft donor cells, obtained 360 days after TCRalphabeta/CD19-depleted stem cell transplant. The receptors come from a male patient under 18 who had a stem cell transplant for acute myeloid leukemia, so the T cells may come from the graft donor.

The table lists this clonotype with a few counts. The chain links TRBV7-8 to TRBJ2-7; D call uncertain. Germline V gene data show CDR1 as SGHVS and CDR2 as FQNEAQ. The CDR3 extends over 11 amino acids. Trimming took off 4 bases at V and 4 bases at J, with 5 bases between the two ends. Here the CDR3 reads CASSSMYEQYF. CDR3 in DNA: TGTGCCAGCAGCTCAATGTACGAGCAGTACTTC.

This clonotype was recorded a few times. The chain employs TRBV29-1 and TRBJ2-3; D not resolved. Germline CDR1 SQVTM, CDR2 ANQGSEA. Trimming removed 2 bases from V and 2 bases from J, with 8 bases in between. The CDR3 contains 13 residues. CDR3 coding DNA: TGCAGCGTTGAACAGGCTTACACAGATACGCAGTATTTT. This codes for CSVEQAYTDTQYF.

This clonotype was observed a handful of times. The rearrangement joins TRBV7-9 to TRBJ2-3, with 7 bases aligning to TRBD2. CDR1 SEHNR and CDR2 FQNEAQ come from the germline V gene (reference sequence). The CDR3 contains 16 residues. V shed 3 bases, J shed 2 bases, and the junction held 8 bases outside the gene matches. The CDR3 DNA is TGTGCCAGCAGCTTCCAGACTAGCACGGACACAGATACGCAGTATTTT. As protein: CASSFQTSTDTDTQYF.

The table lists this clonotype with a few counts. The chain carries TRBV7-2 and TRBJ2-3, with TRBD2 matching over 10 bases. V lost 2 bases and J lost 4; bases outside the gene matches: 9. The CDR3 runs 17 residues. The germline V gene encodes CDR1 SGHTA and CDR2 FQGNSA. CDR3 bases: TGTGCCAGCAGCTTACTTCCAGCGGGAGGGCCGGCAGATACGCAGTATTTT. Its translation is CASSLLPAGGPADTQYF.

This clonotype showed up just a few times. V gene TRBV15 combines with J gene TRBJ2-7; 7 nucleotides align to TRBD2. The length of the CDR3 is 15 residues. J lost 6 bases, V lost 4 bases, and 12 bases had no gene match. Germline V lookup: CDR1 LNHNV, CDR2 YYDKDF (reference sequence). CDR3 in DNA: TGTGCCACCAGCAACTCCGGGACTACCCGGGGCGAGCAGTACTTC. Its translation is CATSNSGTTRGEQYF. The variable domain in full, with the rest retrieved from reference TRBV15 and TRBJ2-7, is DAMVIQNPRYQVTQFGKPVTLSCSQTLNHNVMYWYQQKSSQAPKLLFHYYDKDFNNEADTPDNFQSRRPNTSFCFLDIRSPGLGDTAMYLCATSNSGTTRGEQYFGPGTRLTVT.

J is TRBJ2-7 and V is TRBV7-3; 10 nucleotides align to TRBD2. Germline lookup yields CDR1 SGHTA and CDR2 FQGTGA. The V segment lost 6 bases and the J segment 2 bases; nucleotides outside the gene matches: 7. The CDR3 spans 15 residues. CDR3 in DNA: TGTGCCAGCAGGATAAGCGGGAGGGGCACCTACGAGCAGTACTTC. Translated: CASRISGRGTYEQYF.

The rearrangement links TRBV7-2 to TRBJ2-7, with D maybe TRBD1 (6 bases). V was cut by 4 bases and J by 6 bases, with 16 bases left in between. Germline CDR1 and CDR2: SGHTA and FQGNSA. This CDR3 region has 14 residues. DNA for the CDR3: TGTGCCAGCAGCTCATTCACAGGGAATCGCGAGCAGTACTTC. As protein: CASSSFTGNREQYF.

The chain combines TRBV28 with TRBJ1-5, with 9 bases lining up with TRBD1. V trimming: 3 bases; J trimming: 5 bases; junction bases outside the gene matches: 2. The CDR3 is made up of 14 amino acids. CDR1 and CDR2 (germline): MDHEN, SYDVKM. This CDR3 is CASSLYRGHQPQHF. The CDR3 DNA reads TGTGCCAGCAGTTTGTACAGGGGGCATCAGCCCCAGCATTTT.

V gene TRBV28 combines with J gene TRBJ2-7; no reliable D call. Germline CDR1 and CDR2: MDHEN and SYDVKM. V lost 1 base, J lost 0 bases, and 10 bases lay in between. This CDR3 is built from 15 residues. CDR3 bases: TGTGCCAGCAGTTTATCGGCATCCCTCTCCTACGAGCAGTACTTC. Translating it yields CASSLSASLSYEQYF. The full variable domain, in which reference TRBV28 and TRBJ2-7 provide the parts outside the CDR3, is DVKVTQSSRYLVKRTGEKVFLECVQDMDHENMFWYRQDPGLGLRLIYFSYDVKMKEKGDIPEGYSVSREKKERFSLILESASTNQTSMYLCASSLSASLSYEQYFGPGTRLTVT.

This clonotype was counted between two and nine times. The genes are TRBV28 and TRBJ2-2, with TRBD2 matching over 13 bases. Trimming cost V 3 bases and J 7 bases; bases outside gene matches: 14. Germline V lookup: CDR1 MDHEN, CDR2 SYDVKM. The CDR3 sequence is 19 residues long. CDR3 region: CASSFRTSGRRRASGELFF. The CDR3 nucleotides read TGTGCCAGCAGTTTCCGGACTAGCGGGAGAAGGCGGGCGAGCGGGGAGCTGTTTTTT.

This sequence joins TRBV28 and TRBJ2-3; possible D gene TRBD2, 5 bases. The germline CDR1 and CDR2 sequences are MDHEN and SYDVKM. The CDR3 consists of 16 residues. Deletions cut 2 bases from V and 2 bases from J, with 14 bases between. The CDR3 here is CASSLIRGGYTDTQYF. The CDR3 region has the DNA TGTGCCAGCAGTTTAATTCGAGGCGGGTACACAGATACGCAGTATTTT.

The V and J genes are TRBV20-1 and TRBJ2-5; TRBD1 is a possible D gene (5 bases). The CDR3 covers 13 residues. V gave up 2 bases and J gave up 4 bases, with 11 bases separating them. Germline CDR1 and CDR2: DFQATT and SNEGSKA (reference sequence). CDR3 residues: CSARQTQGETQYF. Written as DNA, the CDR3 is TGCAGTGCTAGACAAACCCAGGGAGAGACCCAGTACTTC.

The chain has TRBV18 and TRBJ2-7; D unresolved. With 0 bases removed from V and 9 bases from J, the gap between germline ends came to 15 bases. Germline lookup yields CDR1 KGHSH and CDR2 LQKENI. The CDR3 totals 14 residues. The CDR3 DNA is TGTGCCAGCTCACCACCGCCGTCGTCTTCCCCGCAGTACTTC. Translating it yields CASSPPPSSSPQYF.

At least ten counts were recorded for this clonotype. CDR3 sequence: CASTSGYNEQFF. DNA of the CDR3: TGTGCCAGCACTAGCGGATACAATGAGCAGTTCTTC. V usage is TRBV7-6 and J usage is TRBJ2-1; 7 bases align to TRBD2. Germline V gene sequence: CDR1 SGHVS, CDR2 FNYEAQ. Trimming at V came to 7 bases and at J to 4 bases, leaving 1 base not matched to a gene. The CDR3 covers 12 residues.

Many counts were recorded for this clonotype. The V call is TRBV29-1, the J call TRBJ2-7; D unclear. The length of the CDR3 is 14 residues. Germline assignment: CDR1 SQVTM and CDR2 ANQGSEA. The germline V and J ends were trimmed by 4 bases and 3 bases, with 16 bases remaining between them. This chain's CDR3 is CSVVILGPSYEQYF. The CDR3 coding sequence is TGCAGCGTTGTGATTTTAGGGCCGAGCTACGAGCAGTACTTC.

This clonotype was found once. Its ends do not fully match the called genes, so a read error is possible. The chain uses TRBV20-1 and TRBJ2-5; 10 nucleotides align to TRBD1. This CDR3 has 16 residues. CDR1 DFQATT and CDR2 SNEGSKA come from the germline V gene (reference sequence). CDR3 in DNA: TGCGGTGCCAAAGCACTGACCGGGACAGGGGTCGAGACCCAGTACTTC. Translated, it gives CGAKALTGTGVETQYF.

The genes are TRBV11-1 and TRBJ2-1; 7 nucleotides agree with TRBD2. The CDR3 is 17 amino acids. J gave up 0 bases and V 6 bases, and 11 bases lay outside the gene matches. The germline gives CDR1 SGHAT, CDR2 FQDESV (reference sequence). The CDR3: CASRAPGGTLSYNEQFF. CDR3 in DNA: TGTGCCAGCAGGGCCCCGGGAGGAACCCTCTCCTACAATGAGCAGTTCTTC.

This clonotype was counted between two and nine times. In DNA form, the CDR3 reads TGTGCCAGCAGCCGGAACAGGGGGCGGAACACTGAAGCTTTCTTT. It translates to CASSRNRGRNTEAFF. The rearrangement links TRBV3-1 to TRBJ1-1; 9 bases map to TRBD1. J was trimmed by 1 base and V by 4 bases; bases with no gene match: 4. Germline V gene data show CDR1 as LGHDT and CDR2 as YNNKEL (reference sequence). CDR3 size: 15 residues. The variable domain in full, with the rest retrieved from reference TRBV3-1 and TRBJ1-1, is DTAVSQTPKYLVTQMGNDKSIKCEQNLGHDTMYWYKQDSKKFLKIMFSYNNKELIINETVPNRFSPKSPDKAHLNLHINSLELGDSAVYFCASSRNRGRNTEAFFGQGTRLTVV.

This clonotype came up many times. This chain connects TRBV4-3 to TRBJ2-7; D possibly corresponds to TRBD2 (6 bases). Looked up from germline, CDR1 is LGHNA and CDR2 is YSLEER. The CDR3 runs to 17 residues. V lost 1 base, J lost 0 bases, and 16 bases lay in between. The CDR3 DNA is TGCGCCAGCAGCCAAGCCCTTCTAGCGAGGGGCTCCTACGAGCAGTACTTC. The encoded protein is CASSQALLARGSYEQYF.

This clonotype appeared a single time. The chain recombines TRBV19 with TRBJ2-1; TRBD2 agrees at 9 bases. This CDR3 region has 15 residues. The germline V gene encodes CDR1 LNHDA and CDR2 SQIVND (reference sequence). J gave up 10 bases and V 3 bases, and 10 bases lay outside the gene matches. CDR3 in DNA: TGTGCCAGTAGTATTTTAGCGGGAGCCATGGTCGAGCAGTTCTTC. Its translation is CASSILAGAMVEQFF.

This clonotype showed up many times. V is TRBV11-2 and J is TRBJ2-1; 7 positions match TRBD2. V shed 0 bases, J shed 6 bases, and the junction held 5 bases outside the gene matches. Per the germline V gene, CDR1 is SGHAT and CDR2 is FQNNGV. The CDR3 length is 15 residues. For the CDR3, the DNA is TGTGCCAGCAGCTTAGAGATAGCGGGTTGCAATGAGCAGTTCTTC. This encodes CASSLEIAGCNEQFF. Together with reference TRBV11-2 and TRBJ2-1, the CDR3 gives the full variable domain: EAGVAQSPRYKIIEKRQSVAFWCNPISGHATLYWYQQILGQGPKLLIQFQNNGVVDDSQLPKDRFSAERLKGVDSTLKIQPAKLEDSAVYLCASSLEIAGCNEQFFGPGTRLTVL.

In its sample, this clonotype was seen many times. The J gene is TRBJ2-1, the V gene TRBV28, with 7 bases lining up with TRBD2. Germline V gives CDR1 MDHEN, CDR2 SYDVKM. Trimming took 6 bases from V and 4 from J; bases not matched to a gene: 3. The length of the CDR3 is 13 residues. The CDR3 DNA reads as TGTGCCAGCAGAGCGGGATCGTACAATGAGCAGTTCTTC. This encodes CASRAGSYNEQFF.

The V gene is TRBV7-3, the J gene TRBJ2-5; D is perhaps TRBD1 (5 bases). The germline V gene encodes CDR1 SGHTA and CDR2 FQGTGA. CDR3 length: 15 residues. Trimming stripped 0 bases from V and 4 bases from J, with 12 bases between. CDR3 sequence (DNA): TGTGCCAGCAGCTTAACCCCCTGGGGCCGAGAGACCCAGTACTTC. Protein: CASSLTPWGRETQYF.